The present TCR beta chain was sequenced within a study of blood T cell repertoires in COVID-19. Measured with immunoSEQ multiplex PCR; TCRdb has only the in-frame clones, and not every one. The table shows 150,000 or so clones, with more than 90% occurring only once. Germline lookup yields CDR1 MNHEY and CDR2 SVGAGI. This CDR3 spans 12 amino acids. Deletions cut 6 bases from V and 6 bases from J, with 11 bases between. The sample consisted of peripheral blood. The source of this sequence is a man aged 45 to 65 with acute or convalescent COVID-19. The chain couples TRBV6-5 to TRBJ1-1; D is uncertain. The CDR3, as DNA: TGTGCCAGCAGGGAGGGTTTCCCTGAAGCTTTCTTT. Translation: CASREGFPEAFF.